The 27 T cell receptor beta chains reported below all come from one sample, sequenced in a study of T cell repertoires in cytomegalovirus infection. MiXCR, run by TCRdb on the reads, gives a single entry per CDR3 protein. The sample has approximately 590,000 distinct CDR3 sequences, 40% seen once. These receptors are not linked to any known antigen. Material: cultured PBMCs, obtained from culture after CMV antigen stimulation. All receptors derive from a human donor in good health (CMV status not recorded). Some clones in this sample may be carry-over from other donors' samples.

This clonotype was detected a few times. The chain links TRBV5-4 to TRBJ1-1, with TRBD1 as a possible D gene (5 bases). The germline gives CDR1 SGHNT, CDR2 YYREEE (reference sequence). This CDR3 region has 17 residues. V was cut by 2 bases and J by 1 base, with 18 bases left in between. CDR3 loop: CASSFGLVGGKNTEAFF. The CDR3 bases are TGTGCCAGCAGCTTCGGTCTTGTGGGGGGGAAGAACACTGAAGCTTTCTTT.

The chain couples TRBV27 to TRBJ1-1; D call uncertain. The germline V gene has CDR1 MNHEY and CDR2 SMNVEV (reference sequence). CDR3 length equals 16 residues. Trimming shortened V by 2 bases and J by 0 bases, and 13 bases separated the two germline ends. The CDR3 DNA reads as TGTGCCAGCAGTTTAGCCGGGATCCCCATGAACACTGAAGCTTTCTTT. It encodes CASSLAGIPMNTEAFF.

This clonotype was seen a handful of times. This rearrangement joins TRBV6-2 or TRBV6-3 to TRBJ2-2; maybe TRBD2 (5 bases). The germline gives CDR1 MNHEY, CDR2 SVGEGT. The CDR3 is 14 residues long. Trimming took off 6 bases at V and 3 bases at J, with 11 bases between the two ends. This CDR3 is CASRLDYYTGELFF. CDR3 in DNA: TGTGCCAGCAGGCTAGACTACTACACCGGGGAGCTGTTTTTT.

V is TRBV6-8 and J is TRBJ1-3; D is possibly TRBD1 (6 bases). V was trimmed by 2 bases and J by 4 bases, leaving 12 bases between them. Germline V lookup: CDR1 MNHGY, CDR2 SAAAGT. This CDR3 is built from 15 residues. CDR3 amino acids: CASSYGGTSGNTIYF. The CDR3 nucleotides are TGTGCCAGCAGTTACGGGGGGACATCCGGAAACACCATATATTTT.

The chain joins TRBV7-2 to TRBJ1-2; 7 bases map to TRBD1. V shed 4 bases and J 5 bases; nucleotides not matched to a gene: 4. Germline V gene sequence: CDR1 SGHTA, CDR2 FQGNSA. The CDR3 has 13 residues. CDR3 in amino acids: CASSYQTGYGYTF. The CDR3, as DNA: TGTGCCAGCAGCTACCAGACAGGGTATGGCTACACCTTC.

This clonotype was observed a handful of times. The chain recombines TRBV7-9 with TRBJ2-3, with 10 bases that match TRBD2. The germline V gene has CDR1 SEHNR and CDR2 FQNEAQ (reference sequence). This CDR3 region has 16 residues. V shed 1 base, J shed 1 base, and the junction held 2 bases outside the gene matches. This chain's CDR3 is CASSLGAGGRTDTQYF. CDR3 nucleotide sequence: TGTGCCAGCAGCTTAGGAGCGGGGGGGCGCACAGATACGCAGTATTTT.

This sequence joins TRBV20-1 and TRBJ2-7, with 14 nucleotides matching TRBD2. This CDR3 has 16 residues. With 5 bases clipped from V and 5 bases from J, the junction kept 11 bases outside the gene matches. CDR1 DFQATT and CDR2 SNEGSKA come from the germline V gene (reference sequence). CDR3 coding DNA: TGCAGTGCTGACCCCCGGACTAGCGGGGGGCGGAACGAGCAGTACTTC. Its translation: CSADPRTSGGRNEQYF.

This chain joins TRBV7-2 and TRBJ2-7; TRBD1 matches at 8 bases. The CDR3 sequence is 14 residues long. CDR1 is SGHTA and CDR2 is FQGNSA in the germline V gene. The trim removed 5 bases at V and 5 bases at J, leaving 8 bases unmatched. The CDR3, as DNA: TGTGCCAGCAGCCTTAGGACAGGGTTCCACGAGCAGTACTTC. Protein sequence: CASSLRTGFHEQYF.

The chain has TRBV7-8 and TRBJ2-3; D may correspond to TRBD1 or TRBD2 (5 bases each). Trimming removed 5 bases at V and 4 bases at J, with 13 bases between. CDR3 length: 14 amino acids. From germline, CDR1 is SGHVS and CDR2 FQNEAQ. The CDR3 protein is CASSMGLRADTQYF. The DNA of the CDR3 is TGTGCCAGCAGCATGGGGCTGAGGGCAGATACGCAGTATTTT.

There are a few counts of this clonotype. The chain combines TRBV18 with TRBJ1-1; 8 bases are a match to TRBD1. The germline CDR1 and CDR2 sequences are KGHSH and LQKENI. V lost 6 bases to trimming and J lost 4 bases; unmatched junction nucleotides: 10. The CDR3 length is 15 residues. The CDR3, as DNA: TGTGCCAGCTCGCCCGGGGCGGGACAGGTCACTGAAGCTTTCTTT. It yields the protein CASSPGAGQVTEAFF. Using reference TRBV18 and TRBJ1-1 for the parts outside the CDR3, the full variable domain is NAGVMQNPRHLVRRRGQEARLRCSPMKGHSHVYWYRQLPEEGLKFMVYLQKENIIDESGMPKERFSAEFPKEGPSILRIQQVVRGDSAAYFCASSPGAGQVTEAFFGQGTRLTVV.

V and J are TRBV19 and TRBJ2-7; 12 bases align to TRBD2. Losses at the gene ends were 5 bases for V and 6 bases for J; bases not matched to a gene: 8. The CDR3 is 15 residues long. Germline V CDR1 and CDR2: LNHDA, SQIVND (reference sequence). The CDR3 DNA reads as TGTGCCAGTAGTTCTCGGACTAGCGGGACAGGCGAGCAGTACTTC. Amino acid sequence: CASSSRTSGTGEQYF.

This clonotype came up a few times. The chain combines TRBV20-1 with TRBJ1-3; D not certain. Deletions cut 6 bases from V and 5 bases from J, with 20 bases between. The germline gives CDR1 DFQATT, CDR2 SNEGSKA (reference sequence). The CDR3 has 15 amino acids. CDR3 in DNA: TGCAGTGCGAATCCCCGGTTAGCTTCGAGAAACACCATATATTTT. Its translation: CSANPRLASRNTIYF.

The V and J genes are TRBV7-7 and TRBJ2-5; the D gene is possibly TRBD2 (5 bases). Deletions cut 5 bases from V and 5 bases from J, with 12 bases between. Germline V CDR1 and CDR2: SSHAT, FNYEAQ (reference sequence). The CDR3 totals 13 residues. The CDR3 DNA sequence: TGTGCCAGCAGCGCGAGGGAGATGGAGACCCAGTACTTC. Translated: CASSAREMETQYF.

The chain couples TRBV20-1 to TRBJ2-5; TRBD2 matches 10 bases. Germline CDR1 DFQATT, CDR2 SNEGSKA (reference sequence). CDR3 length: 16 residues. V lost 0 bases, J lost 5 bases, and 9 bases stayed unmatched. The CDR3: CSARDSLAGVGETQYF. The CDR3 coding sequence is TGCAGTGCTAGAGATTCGCTAGCGGGAGTAGGGGAGACCCAGTACTTC.

This clonotype was seen more than once but under ten times. The V gene is TRBV6-1, the J gene TRBJ2-1; a weak D match, TRBD1 (6 bases). Trimming took 4 bases from V and 1 from J, leaving 11 bases between them. The CDR3 is made up of 15 amino acids. The germline gives CDR1 MNHNS, CDR2 SASEGT. CDR3 sequence reads: CASSVGGQSYNEQFF. CDR3 nucleotides: TGTGCCAGCAGTGTTGGGGGCCAGTCCTACAATGAGCAGTTCTTC.

The table lists this clonotype with a few counts. V gene TRBV7-2 combines with J gene TRBJ1-5; D possibly corresponds to TRBD1 (5 bases). This CDR3 spans 13 amino acids. Germline lookup yields CDR1 SGHTA and CDR2 FQGNSA. V shed 5 bases and J shed 10 bases, with 15 bases lying between them. CDR3 nucleotide sequence: TGTGCCAGCAGCATAGGGGCCCTGCGTCCCCAGCATTTT. Translated: CASSIGALRPQHF.

The rearrangement links TRBV29-1 to TRBJ2-6, with D perhaps TRBD2 (5 bases). V lost 4 bases and J lost 3, with 13 bases in between. Germline values: CDR1 SQVTM, CDR2 ANQGSEA. The CDR3 sequence is 15 residues long. The CDR3 loop is CSVVSGGGGANVLTF. The CDR3 nucleotides read TGCAGCGTTGTGTCTGGAGGAGGTGGGGCCAACGTCCTGACTTTC.

This chain links TRBV19 with TRBJ1-4; no clear D gene. The length of the CDR3 is 12 residues. Germline-derived CDR1 and CDR2 are LNHDA and SQIVND (reference sequence). V lost 5 bases, J lost 8 bases, and 9 bases lay in between. CDR3 bases: TGTGCCAGTAGTCGATACGGCGAAAAACTGTTTTTT. This translates into CASSRYGEKLFF.

This clonotype has just a few counts. The V and J genes are TRBV5-1 and TRBJ2-3; D uncertain. Germline loops: CDR1 SGHRS, CDR2 YFSETQ. V gave up 1 base and J gave up 0 bases, with 9 bases separating them. The CDR3 has 15 amino acids. The chain's CDR3 is CASSLWLGSTDTQYF. The CDR3 DNA is TGCGCCAGCAGCTTGTGGCTAGGTAGCACAGATACGCAGTATTTT.

In this sample, this clonotype turned up a few times. This chain connects TRBV7-9 to TRBJ2-5; D possibly matches TRBD1 or TRBD2 (5 bases each). The CDR3 runs 15 residues. CDR1 SEHNR and CDR2 FQNEAQ come from the germline V gene (reference sequence). Trimming took off 7 bases at V and 4 bases at J, with 19 bases between the two ends. The CDR3 bases are TGTGCCAGCACCAAGAATCAGGGACCGGGAGAGACCCAGTACTTC. It encodes CASTKNQGPGETQYF.

In nucleotides, the CDR3 is TGTGCCAGCAGCCCGGTGCGCGGGGAGCTGTTTTTT. Translating it yields CASSPVRGELFF. The chain has TRBV5-6 and TRBJ2-2; unclear D gene. The CDR3 sequence is 12 residues long. CDR1 is SGHDT and CDR2 is YYEEEE in the germline V gene. Trimming removed 4 bases at V and 7 bases at J, with 8 bases between. Full variable domain (outside the CDR3, taken from reference TRBV5-6 and TRBJ2-2): DAGVTQSPTHLIKTRGQQVTLRCSPKSGHDTVSWYQQALGQGPQFIFQYYEEEERQRGNFPDRFSGHQFPNYSSELNVNALLLGDSALYLCASSPVRGELFFGEGSRLTVL.

The J gene is TRBJ2-6, the V gene TRBV7-4, with no clear D. CDR3 length: 18 residues. Germline CDR1 SGHVT, CDR2 SQSDAQ. Trimming took 1 base from V and 2 from J, leaving 15 bases between them. CDR3 residues: CASSLGPDQGAGANVLTF. The CDR3 DNA sequence: TGTGCCAGCAGCTTAGGTCCCGATCAAGGAGCTGGGGCCAACGTCCTGACTTTC.

The rearrangement joins TRBV11-2 to TRBJ1-1; D is uncertain. Trimming stripped 7 bases from V and 0 bases from J, with 12 bases between. Germline V gene lookup returns CDR1 SGHAT and CDR2 FQNNGV. CDR3 length: 14 residues. The CDR3 loop is CASKRDEMNTEAFF. CDR3 in DNA: TGTGCCAGCAAAAGGGATGAAATGAACACTGAAGCTTTCTTT.

The chain carries TRBV28 and TRBJ2-7; 7 nucleotides line up with TRBD2. J lost 4 bases, V lost 6 bases, and 9 bases had no gene match. Germline assignment: CDR1 MDHEN and CDR2 SYDVKM. The CDR3 length is 14 residues. The CDR3 protein is CASRPPGGGYEQYF. The CDR3 DNA follows: TGTGCCAGCAGGCCGCCGGGAGGTGGATACGAGCAGTACTTC.

The rearrangement links TRBV12-3 or TRBV12-4 to TRBJ2-5; 8 bases align to TRBD1. There are 15 residues in the CDR3. The J segment lost 4 bases and the V segment lost 6 bases, leaving 10 bases of the junction unmatched. CDR3 nucleotides: TGTGCCAGCAGCCTTGACAGGGGAGGTGGAGAGACCCAGTACTTC. Translating gives CASSLDRGGGETQYF.

The rearrangement uses TRBV2 and TRBJ2-3; 10 positions match TRBD2. The CDR3 has 18 residues. Trimming at V came to 6 bases and at J to 1 base, leaving 13 bases not matched to a gene. The germline gives CDR1 SNHLY, CDR2 FYNNEI. The CDR3 DNA is TGTGCCAGCAGGGTCCCTAGCGGGGGATACACGGGCACAGATACGCAGTATTTT. Residues: CASRVPSGGYTGTDTQYF.

The J gene is TRBJ2-1, the V gene TRBV27, with 11 bases that match TRBD2. This CDR3 region has 14 residues. J gave up 5 bases and V 8 bases, and 5 bases lay outside the gene matches. CDR1 is MNHEY and CDR2 is SMNVEV in the germline V gene (reference sequence). The CDR3 protein is CASVLAGGNNEQFF. For the CDR3, the DNA is TGTGCCAGCGTATTAGCGGGGGGGAACAATGAGCAGTTCTTC.